This entry lists 9 T cell receptor beta chains sequenced from one sample in a study of blood T cell repertoires in COVID-19. TCRdb's copy holds only in-frame clones and misses some; the assay was immunoSEQ multiplex PCR. The sample records approximately 100,000 clones, around 87% being singletons. Sample: peripheral blood. The receptors come from a woman younger than 45 with acute or convalescent COVID-19.

The rearrangement uses TRBV7-9 and TRBJ2-1; TRBD2 agrees at 9 bases. Germline CDR1 is SEHNR and CDR2 is FQNEAQ (reference sequence). The trim removed 6 bases at V and 6 bases at J, leaving 12 bases unmatched. The CDR3 has 16 amino acids. CDR3 in amino acids: CASSPGDSGGFNEQFF. For the CDR3, the DNA is TGTGCCAGCAGTCCGGGGGATAGCGGGGGATTCAATGAGCAGTTCTTC. Supplemented by reference TRBV7-9 and TRBJ2-1, the full variable domain reads DTGVSQNPRHKITKRGQNVTFRCDPISEHNRLYWYRQTLGQGPEFLTYFQNEAQLEKSRLLSDRFSAERPKGSFSTLEIQRTEQGDSAMYLCASSPGDSGGFNEQFFGPGTRLTVL.

This chain connects TRBV30 to TRBJ1-1; D remains unclear. CDR1 and CDR2 from the germline V gene are GTSNPN and SVGIG (reference sequence). CDR3 length equals 11 residues. Trimming shortened V by 3 bases and J by 4 bases, and 6 bases separated the two germline ends. The CDR3 DNA follows: TGTGCCTGGAGCCGGGGCACTGAAGCTTTCTTT. Translated: CAWSRGTEAFF.

CDR3 region: CSVRGAQGASDNEQFF. Written as DNA, the CDR3 is TGCAGCGTTAGGGGAGCGCAGGGGGCGTCTGACAATGAGCAGTTCTTC. This chain joins TRBV29-1 and TRBJ2-1; 8 nucleotides line up with TRBD1. Germline V gene lookup returns CDR1 SQVTM and CDR2 ANQGSEA. Trimming at V came to 5 bases and at J to 5 bases, leaving 14 bases not matched to a gene. CDR3 length: 16 residues.

The chain is built from TRBV28 and TRBJ1-1; D may be TRBD1 (6 bases). CDR3 length: 14 residues. V lost 4 bases and J 4 bases, leaving 13 bases between the germline ends. From germline, CDR1 is MDHEN and CDR2 SYDVKM. CDR3 DNA: TGTGCCAGCAGTTACAGGGTTGGGGTCACTGAAGCTTTCTTT. Translation: CASSYRVGVTEAFF. Full variable domain (missing parts from reference TRBV28 and TRBJ1-1): DVKVTQSSRYLVKRTGEKVFLECVQDMDHENMFWYRQDPGLGLRLIYFSYDVKMKEKGDIPEGYSVSREKKERFSLILESASTNQTSMYLCASSYRVGVTEAFFGQGTRLTVV.

The J gene is TRBJ1-1, the V gene TRBV5-6, with no clear D. The CDR3 spans 14 residues. Germline V gives CDR1 SGHDT, CDR2 YYEEEE. Trimming removed 4 bases at V and 0 bases at J, with 10 bases between. The CDR3 bases are TGTGCCAGCAGCGTAGGAGTACTGAACACTGAAGCTTTCTTT. Its translation: CASSVGVLNTEAFF.

This chain connects TRBV9 to TRBJ1-1, with TRBD1 matching over 7 bases. The CDR3 has 14 amino acids. V was clipped by 4 bases and J by 4 bases; unmatched bases: 7. CDR1 SGDLS and CDR2 YYNGEE come from the germline V gene. This CDR3 is CASSSRQGGTEAFF. As DNA, the CDR3 is TGTGCCAGCAGCAGCAGACAGGGAGGCACTGAAGCTTTCTTT.

This chain links TRBV28 with TRBJ1-4; a possible D gene is TRBD1 (6 bases). There are 13 residues in the CDR3. Germline values: CDR1 MDHEN, CDR2 SYDVKM. Trimming stripped 2 bases from V and 13 bases from J, with 14 bases between. CDR3 in amino acids: CASSLPLQGGLFF. CDR3 nucleotides: TGTGCCAGCAGTTTACCCCTTCAAGGGGGACTGTTTTTT.

The gene calls are TRBV25-1 and TRBJ1-1; D uncertain. Germline V gene data show CDR1 as MGHDK and CDR2 as SYGVNS. V dropped 3 bases and J dropped 3 bases, with 11 bases sitting between them. The CDR3 contains 14 residues. The CDR3 spells CASSDPTVHTEAFF. For the CDR3, the DNA is TGTGCCAGCAGTGACCCCACAGTTCACACTGAAGCTTTCTTT.

The chain links TRBV5-6 to TRBJ2-7, with D unresolved. The CDR3 runs 14 residues. CDR1 SGHDT and CDR2 YYEEEE come from the germline V gene. V was clipped by 9 bases and J by 0 bases, with 16 bases between them. The CDR3 DNA is TGTGCCACCCAAGCTCAGAGAGGCTCCTACGAGCAGTACTTC. Encoded protein: CATQAQRGSYEQYF.